The 2 T cell receptor beta chains in this list originate from one sample, sequenced in a study of CD8+ T cells in alopecia areata. Isolated RNA was reverse transcribed into cDNA used as the sequencing template. Assay used: immunoSEQ multiplex PCR; TCRdb lists only in-frame clones, some missing. The data show about 250,000 clones, roughly two thirds seen once. Sequencing used CD4+ T cells sorted from blood, obtained at week 0. These TCRs come from a human donor with alopecia areata.

This clone was observed a handful of times. The V gene is TRBV14, the J gene TRBJ2-5; tentatively, D is TRBD1 (5 bases). The V gene lost 0 bases and the J gene lost 1 base, with 9 bases spanning the gap. Germline CDR1 is SGHDN and CDR2 is FVKESK. The CDR3 covers 15 residues. DNA of the CDR3: TGTGCCAGCAGCCAAGATTGGACAATCCAAGAGACCCAGTACTTC. It specifies CASSQDWTIQETQYF.

This clone was seen once. The V gene is TRBV4-2, the J gene TRBJ2-3, with unresolved D. Germline CDR1 LGHNA, CDR2 YNFKEQ. The V end was cut by 1 base, the J end by 2 bases, with 10 bases between. The CDR3 runs to 15 residues. The DNA of the CDR3 is TGTGCCAGCAGCCAAGCGGGTATCTTCACAGATACGCAGTATTTT. Its protein is CASSQAGIFTDTQYF.